A selection of T cell receptor beta chains follows, all from one sample in a study of human T cells and chemical hapten exposure. In TCRdb, the RACE reads were re-called with MiXCR into one record per CDR3 protein. The sample consists of about 260,000 distinct CDR3 sequences, 7.5% to 9% of them appearing once. The sequencing used whole blood, collected in connection with sensitization to the hapten diphenylcyclopropenone (DPC). The origin of the receptors is a woman aged 40 to 50 with alopecia areata. Some clones in this sample may be carry-over from other donors' samples. The CDR3 runs from the conserved cysteine through the conserved F or W. Each record gives: V gene, D gene, clone size, J gene, CDR3 DNA, CDR3 protein. D genes are given only for firm matches. A clone size is listed for some rows: how often the clone was seen (once, few, many), or a class if it is expanded.

v_call: TRBV18
d_call: .
clone_size: few
j_call: TRBJ2-2
cdr3_nt: TGTGCCAGCTCACATCGCGCAGGGGACTTAAGAACCGGGGAGCTGTTTTTT
cdr3_aa: CASSHRAGDLRTGELFF

v_call: TRBV20-1
d_call: .
clone_size: .
j_call: TRBJ1-3
cdr3_nt: TGCAGTGCTACTAATGACGGGTCTAGCGGAAACACCATATATTTT
cdr3_aa: CSATNDGSSGNTIYF

v_call: TRBV12-3/TRBV12-4
d_call: .
clone_size: few
j_call: TRBJ1-5
cdr3_nt: TGTGCCAGCAGTGCCACCGGGCCACCAAATCAGCCCCGGCATTTT
cdr3_aa: CASSATGPPNQPRHF

v_call: TRBV7-9
d_call: TRBD2
clone_size: .
j_call: TRBJ2-5
cdr3_nt: TGTGCCAGCAGCTTGACTAGCGGGAGGCATGAGACCCAGTACTTC
cdr3_aa: CASSLTSGRHETQYF

v_call: TRBV7-9
d_call: TRBD1
clone_size: few
j_call: TRBJ1-5
cdr3_nt: TGTGCCAGCAGCCTAGGAGACAGGGGAGAGCCCCAGCATTTT
cdr3_aa: CASSLGDRGEPQHF

v_call: TRBV11-2
d_call: TRBD1
clone_size: .
j_call: TRBJ1-1
cdr3_nt: TGTGCCAGCAGCTTAGGATGGCAGGGGGACACTGAAGCTTTCTTT
cdr3_aa: CASSLGWQGDTEAFF

v_call: TRBV7-2
d_call: .
clone_size: .
j_call: TRBJ2-3
cdr3_nt: TGTGCCAGCAGCTCCACAGGGTCTCAACATACGCAGTATTTT
cdr3_aa: CASSSTGSQHTQYF

v_call: TRBV18
d_call: .
clone_size: few
j_call: TRBJ2-7
cdr3_nt: TGTGCCAGCACCGACGACAGCTACGAGCAGTACTTC
cdr3_aa: CASTDDSYEQYF

v_call: TRBV15
d_call: .
clone_size: few
j_call: TRBJ1-4
cdr3_nt: TGTGCCACCAGCACTATTTCCAGGGGAGGTGAAAAACTGTTTTTT
cdr3_aa: CATSTISRGGEKLFF

v_call: TRBV20-1
d_call: TRBD2
clone_size: many
j_call: TRBJ2-7
cdr3_nt: TGCAGTGCTAGACGAGGACTAGCGGGAGGAGGGGGCGAGCAGTACTTC
cdr3_aa: CSARRGLAGGGGEQYF

v_call: TRBV7-9
d_call: TRBD1
clone_size: .
j_call: TRBJ1-1
cdr3_nt: TGTGCCAGCAGCCGGGGACAGGGGGAATATATGTACACTGAAGCTTTCTTT
cdr3_aa: CASSRGQGEYMYTEAFF

v_call: TRBV4-3
d_call: TRBD2
clone_size: few
j_call: TRBJ2-7
cdr3_nt: TGCGCCAGCAGCCAAGGGACTAGCGGGATCTACGAGCAGTACTTC
cdr3_aa: CASSQGTSGIYEQYF

v_call: TRBV29-1
d_call: .
clone_size: few
j_call: TRBJ2-2
cdr3_nt: TGCAGCGTTGATTCTGAGGCCGGGGAGCTATTTTTT
cdr3_aa: CSVDSEAGELFF

v_call: TRBV4-3
d_call: .
clone_size: few
j_call: TRBJ2-6
cdr3_nt: TGCGCCAGCAGCCAAGAGACCGGGGCCAACGTCCTGACTTTC
cdr3_aa: CASSQETGANVLTF

v_call: TRBV12-3/TRBV12-4
d_call: .
clone_size: .
j_call: TRBJ2-3
cdr3_nt: TGTGCCAGCAGTGCACAGGGCACAGATACGCAGTATTTT
cdr3_aa: CASSAQGTDTQYF

v_call: TRBV6-5
d_call: TRBD1
clone_size: .
j_call: TRBJ1-2
cdr3_nt: TGTGCCAGCAGTTACTCTGACAGGGGCTATGGCTACACCTTC
cdr3_aa: CASSYSDRGYGYTF

v_call: TRBV18
d_call: TRBD1
clone_size: few
j_call: TRBJ1-2
cdr3_nt: TGTGCCAGCTCACCGGGACAGATATCCTATGGCTACACCTTC
cdr3_aa: CASSPGQISYGYTF

v_call: TRBV7-9
d_call: .
clone_size: many
j_call: TRBJ2-1
cdr3_nt: TGTGCCAGCAGCTTACTAGCGTTAACCTACAATGAGCAGTTCTTC
cdr3_aa: CASSLLALTYNEQFF

v_call: TRBV3-1
d_call: TRBD2
clone_size: .
j_call: TRBJ2-1
cdr3_nt: TGTGCCAGCAGCCCGGTGCCGGGACTAAACAATGAGCAGTTCTTC
cdr3_aa: CASSPVPGLNNEQFF

v_call: TRBV7-9
d_call: .
clone_size: few
j_call: TRBJ2-7
cdr3_nt: TGTGCCAGCAGCTTGGACAGCCTCTCCTACGAGCAGTACTTC
cdr3_aa: CASSLDSLSYEQYF

v_call: TRBV3-1
d_call: .
clone_size: few
j_call: TRBJ2-5
cdr3_nt: TGTGCCAGCAGCCAATTCTCCCGGACTATCGACTTC
cdr3_aa: CASSQFSRTIDF

v_call: TRBV5-1
d_call: .
clone_size: few
j_call: TRBJ1-1
cdr3_nt: TGCGCCAGCAGCGGTACCCGGGGCACTGAAGCTTTCTTT
cdr3_aa: CASSGTRGTEAFF

v_call: TRBV6-1
d_call: .
clone_size: .
j_call: TRBJ1-1
cdr3_nt: TGTGCCAGCAGTACAGTGGGCCCGAACACTGAAGCTTTCTTT
cdr3_aa: CASSTVGPNTEAFF

v_call: TRBV7-9
d_call: .
clone_size: .
j_call: TRBJ1-2
cdr3_nt: TGTGCCAGCAGCTTCCTCGGACAGCCTGGCTACACCTTC
cdr3_aa: CASSFLGQPGYTF

v_call: TRBV5-1
d_call: .
clone_size: .
j_call: TRBJ2-3
cdr3_nt: TGCGCCAGCAGCCGAGGGCCAAGTACCACAGATACGCAGTATTTT
cdr3_aa: CASSRGPSTTDTQYF

v_call: TRBV2
d_call: .
clone_size: few
j_call: TRBJ2-5
cdr3_nt: TGTGCCAGCATGAAGGATCTCCAAGAGACCCAGTACTTC
cdr3_aa: CASMKDLQETQYF

v_call: TRBV5-5
d_call: .
clone_size: .
j_call: TRBJ1-2
cdr3_nt: TGTGCCAGCAGCTATTCAGACTTGAGCGGCTACACCTTC
cdr3_aa: CASSYSDLSGYTF

v_call: TRBV9
d_call: .
clone_size: .
j_call: TRBJ2-2
cdr3_nt: TGTGCCAGCAGCGACCCCGGGGCGAACACCGGGGAGCTGTTTTTT
cdr3_aa: CASSDPGANTGELFF

v_call: TRBV12-3/TRBV12-4
d_call: TRBD1
clone_size: few
j_call: TRBJ2-1
cdr3_nt: TGTGCCAGCAGTTTAGGGGGACAGGGTTTTAATGAGCAGTTCTTC
cdr3_aa: CASSLGGQGFNEQFF

v_call: TRBV4-2
d_call: TRBD2
clone_size: .
j_call: TRBJ2-7
cdr3_nt: TGTGCCAGCAGCCAAGGAATTAGCGGGGCCTCCTACGAGCAGTACTTC
cdr3_aa: CASSQGISGASYEQYF

v_call: TRBV2
d_call: .
clone_size: .
j_call: TRBJ2-2
cdr3_nt: TGTGCCAGCCTACTATTCGGGACCGGGGAGCTGTTTTTT
cdr3_aa: CASLLFGTGELFF

v_call: TRBV18
d_call: .
clone_size: few
j_call: TRBJ1-1
cdr3_nt: TGTGCCAGCTCACCCCTGCAGAGCCCAGGAGACACTGAAGCTTTCTTT
cdr3_aa: CASSPLQSPGDTEAFF

v_call: TRBV28
d_call: .
clone_size: .
j_call: TRBJ2-3
cdr3_nt: TGTGTCAGCCAGGGACCCTTAGCCACAGATACGCAGTATTTT
cdr3_aa: CVSQGPLATDTQYF

v_call: TRBV24-1
d_call: TRBD1
clone_size: few
j_call: TRBJ2-6
cdr3_nt: TGTGCCACCAGTGCCCGACAGGGGGAAGGTCACGTCCTGACTTTC
cdr3_aa: CATSARQGEGHVLTF

v_call: TRBV7-2
d_call: .
clone_size: few
j_call: TRBJ2-7
cdr3_nt: TGTGCCAGCAGCTTAGGGACTCCGAAGGAGCAGTACTTC
cdr3_aa: CASSLGTPKEQYF

v_call: TRBV6-2/TRBV6-3
d_call: .
clone_size: .
j_call: TRBJ2-2
cdr3_nt: TGTGCCAGCAGTTACCCCCACCAGGGCACCGGGGAGCTGTTTTTT
cdr3_aa: CASSYPHQGTGELFF

v_call: TRBV7-2
d_call: .
clone_size: .
j_call: TRBJ2-3
cdr3_nt: TGTGCCAGCAGCCGTGACTGGACGCAGTATTTT
cdr3_aa: CASSRDWTQYF

v_call: TRBV30
d_call: TRBD1
clone_size: .
j_call: TRBJ2-5
cdr3_nt: TGTGCCTGGAGTCCGGACAGGGGGCAAGAGACCCAGTACTTC
cdr3_aa: CAWSPDRGQETQYF

v_call: TRBV21-1
d_call: .
clone_size: .
j_call: TRBJ2-6
cdr3_nt: TGTGCCAGCAGCAAATTGGTGGCTGGGGCCAACGTCCTGACTTTC
cdr3_aa: CASSKLVAGANVLTF

v_call: TRBV7-2
d_call: .
clone_size: few
j_call: TRBJ1-2
cdr3_nt: TGTGCCAGCAGCTTAGATCCGGCTGAGAGCTATGGCTACACCTTC
cdr3_aa: CASSLDPAESYGYTF

v_call: TRBV7-9
d_call: .
clone_size: few
j_call: TRBJ2-3
cdr3_nt: TGTGTCAGCAGCGGGGGACAGGTCCGATTAGATACGCAGTATTTT
cdr3_aa: CVSSGGQVRLDTQYF

v_call: TRBV27
d_call: .
clone_size: .
j_call: TRBJ2-3
cdr3_nt: TGTGCCAGCAGTGGGAGGGACAGTGGCTGGGATACGCAGTATTTT
cdr3_aa: CASSGRDSGWDTQYF

v_call: TRBV28
d_call: .
clone_size: many
j_call: TRBJ2-7
cdr3_nt: TGTGCCAGCAGTCCTATCACCTACGAGCAGTACTTC
cdr3_aa: CASSPITYEQYF

v_call: TRBV10-3
d_call: TRBD1
clone_size: .
j_call: TRBJ2-6
cdr3_nt: TGTGCCATCAGTACTCCACAGGGGGGTCCCTCTGGGGCCAACGTCCTGACTTTC
cdr3_aa: CAISTPQGGPSGANVLTF

v_call: TRBV24-1
d_call: .
clone_size: .
j_call: TRBJ2-4
cdr3_nt: TGTGCCACCAGTGATTTAGGGACAAAAGCCAAAAACATTCAGTACTTC
cdr3_aa: CATSDLGTKAKNIQYF

v_call: TRBV28
d_call: .
clone_size: few
j_call: TRBJ2-3
cdr3_nt: TGTGCCAGCAGTTTAGCCAGTTATAGCACAGATACGCAGTATTTT
cdr3_aa: CASSLASYSTDTQYF

v_call: TRBV7-2
d_call: .
clone_size: few
j_call: TRBJ2-6
cdr3_nt: TGTGCCAGCACCCTCCCATCTGGGGCCAACGTCCTGACTTTC
cdr3_aa: CASTLPSGANVLTF

v_call: TRBV6-2/TRBV6-3
d_call: .
clone_size: .
j_call: TRBJ1-1
cdr3_nt: TGTGCCAGCAGCCCCCCTTTGGGGGATATGAACACTGAAGCTTTCTTT
cdr3_aa: CASSPPLGDMNTEAFF

v_call: TRBV6-2/TRBV6-3
d_call: .
clone_size: few
j_call: TRBJ2-7
cdr3_nt: TGTGCCAGCAGTTACTCAGTACGAGGGAACGAGCAGTACTTC
cdr3_aa: CASSYSVRGNEQYF

v_call: TRBV6-2/TRBV6-3
d_call: .
clone_size: .
j_call: TRBJ2-2
cdr3_nt: TGTGCCAGCAGTTACCCCCCTTGGGACTCACTACACACCGGGGAGCTGTTTTTT
cdr3_aa: CASSYPPWDSLHTGELFF

v_call: TRBV6-2/TRBV6-3
d_call: TRBD2
clone_size: .
j_call: TRBJ2-7
cdr3_nt: TGTGCCAGCAGACCAGGGACTAGCGGGAGGAAAGTTTCCTACGAGCAGTACTTC
cdr3_aa: CASRPGTSGRKVSYEQYF

v_call: TRBV11-1
d_call: .
clone_size: .
j_call: TRBJ2-3
cdr3_nt: TGTGCCAGCAGCTTAGGACACGCCGTTGGAGATACGCAGTATTTT
cdr3_aa: CASSLGHAVGDTQYF

v_call: TRBV6-2/TRBV6-3
d_call: .
clone_size: .
j_call: TRBJ2-7
cdr3_nt: TGTGCCAGCAGTTACAACAGTGTTTACGAGCAGTACTTC
cdr3_aa: CASSYNSVYEQYF

v_call: TRBV4-3
d_call: .
clone_size: .
j_call: TRBJ1-1
cdr3_nt: TGCGCCAGCAGCCAAGGAGGGGTGTCAGACACTGAAGCTTTCTTT
cdr3_aa: CASSQGGVSDTEAFF

v_call: TRBV27
d_call: TRBD1
clone_size: .
j_call: TRBJ1-2
cdr3_nt: TGTGCCAGCAGTCCATCAGGGGGAATAGGTGGCTACACCTTC
cdr3_aa: CASSPSGGIGGYTF

v_call: TRBV3-1
d_call: TRBD1
clone_size: .
j_call: TRBJ1-1
cdr3_nt: TGTGCCAGCAGCCAAGTCGCAGGGGGCACTGAAGCTTTCTTT
cdr3_aa: CASSQVAGGTEAFF

v_call: TRBV9
d_call: .
clone_size: .
j_call: TRBJ2-1
cdr3_nt: TGTGCCAGCAGCGTAGGGCTAGCGTACAATGAGCAGTTCTTC
cdr3_aa: CASSVGLAYNEQFF

v_call: TRBV28
d_call: .
clone_size: many
j_call: TRBJ1-4
cdr3_nt: TGTGCCAGCCAGCGGTTGGTGAATGAAAAACTGTTTTTT
cdr3_aa: CASQRLVNEKLFF